The 25 T cell receptor beta chains below were found in one sample sequenced in a study of T cell responses to AZD1222 COVID-19 vaccine. The data were produced by immunoSEQ multiplex PCR, yet TCRdb's version contains in-frame clones alone and is incomplete. The data hold tens of thousands of clones, with roughly 91% observed a single time. Sequenced material: peripheral blood, taken on day 0 of AZD1222 vaccination. These receptor sequences come from an adult in good health.

The rearrangement joins TRBV12-3 or TRBV12-4 to TRBJ1-6; D gene uncertain. V was cut by 1 base and J by 6 bases, with 4 bases left in between. CDR3 length equals 13 residues. This chain's CDR3 is CASSLGVNSPLHF. The CDR3 bases are TGTGCCAGCAGTTTAGGGGTTAATTCACCCCTCCACTTT.

The chain recombines TRBV3-1 (or the pseudogene TRBV3-2) with TRBJ1-2; weak D call: TRBD1 (5 bases). This CDR3 comprises 16 residues. V was cut by 6 bases and J by 0 bases, with 17 bases left in between. Germline loops: CDR1 LGHDT, CDR2 YNNKEL (reference sequence). The CDR3 bases are TGTGCCAGCAGTTTCTCCGGTACAGGAGCTAACTATGGCTACACCTTC. This codes for CASSFSGTGANYGYTF.

The V gene is TRBV7-8, the J gene TRBJ1-4; D uncertain. CDR3 length equals 13 residues. V gave up 1 base and J gave up 10 bases, with 10 bases separating them. Germline V gene lookup returns CDR1 SGHVS and CDR2 FQNEAQ. CDR3 region: CASSLGPGVKLFF. CDR3 in DNA: TGTGCCAGCAGCTTAGGCCCGGGAGTAAAACTGTTTTTT.

The genes are TRBV9 and TRBJ1-3; D is perhaps TRBD1 (6 bases). Germline V gene sequence: CDR1 SGDLS, CDR2 YYNGEE. CDR3 length: 14 amino acids. Trimming shortened V by 8 bases and J by 0 bases, and 12 bases separated the two germline ends. The CDR3 reads CASRDTNSGNTIYF. CDR3 nucleotide sequence: TGTGCCAGTAGGGACACCAACTCTGGAAACACCATATATTTT.

The gene calls are TRBV5-1 and TRBJ2-5; possibly TRBD1 for D (6 bases). V was trimmed by 0 bases and J by 7 bases, leaving 16 bases between them. The germline CDR1 and CDR2 sequences are SGHRS and YFSETQ. This CDR3 is 15 amino acids long. The CDR3 bases are TGCGCCAGCAGCTTGGCCCCGCCAGGGGCTGGGACCCAGTACTTC. It translates to CASSLAPPGAGTQYF.

This clone has just a few counts. V and J are TRBV27 and TRBJ1-1; D gene uncertain. Germline CDR1 MNHEY, CDR2 SMNVEV (reference sequence). CDR3 size: 11 residues. Trimming left V 10 bases short and J 5 bases short, with 11 bases between. The CDR3: CATRSYTEAFF. The CDR3 DNA reads as TGTGCCACCCGGTCGTATACTGAAGCTTTCTTT.

A few counts support this clone. The rearrangement joins TRBV7-2 to TRBJ2-1; TRBD2 matches at 9 bases. The junction had 13 bases not matched to a gene; V was cut back by 1 base and J by 9 bases. CDR3 length: 17 amino acids. Germline V CDR1 and CDR2: SGHTA, FQGNSA. CDR3 DNA: TGTGCCAGCAGCTTAGGTGCGTTGCGGGGGGGCCTCATTGAGCAGTTCTTC. Its protein product is CASSLGALRGGLIEQFF.

The chain uses TRBV3-1 (or the pseudogene TRBV3-2) and TRBJ2-1, with D possibly TRBD1 on 6 matching bases. This CDR3 has 14 residues. V gave up 4 bases and J gave up 4 bases, with 11 bases separating them. Per the germline V gene, CDR1 is LGHDT and CDR2 is YNNKEL (reference sequence). The CDR3 DNA reads TGTGCCAGCAGCCTGATGCAGGGGTACAATGAGCAGTTCTTC. The encoded protein is CASSLMQGYNEQFF.

The genes are TRBV7-2 and TRBJ2-6, with D possibly TRBD2 on 5 matching bases. The CDR3 has 15 residues. Per germline, CDR1 SGHTA and CDR2 FQGNSA. Between the trimmed V and J ends, which lost 2 bases and 1 base, there was a span of 6 bases. CDR3 in DNA: TGTGCCAGCAGCTTAAGAGGGTCTGGGGCCAACGTCCTGACTTTC. It yields the protein CASSLRGSGANVLTF.

The CDR3 bases are TGTGCCAGCAGCTTAGCGCGACAGATCCAGGGAGAGACCCAGTACTTC. Translating gives CASSLARQIQGETQYF. This chain joins TRBV11-1 and TRBJ2-5, with D perhaps TRBD1 (5 bases). The V and J ends lost 0 bases and 4 bases respectively, with 15 bases between them. This CDR3 contains 16 residues. Germline-derived CDR1 and CDR2 are SGHAT and FQDESV (reference sequence).

The chain has TRBV19 and TRBJ1-3; D uncertain. Germline loops: CDR1 LNHDA, CDR2 SQIVND (reference sequence). The V gene lost 5 bases and the J gene lost 0 bases, with 5 bases spanning the gap. The CDR3 sequence is 13 residues long. In DNA, the CDR3 is TGTGCCAGTAGTCCGAGCTCTGGAAACACCATATATTTT. It codes for CASSPSSGNTIYF.

The gene calls are TRBV5-1 and TRBJ2-2; no firm D call. The CDR3 runs 15 residues. The V gene's germline CDR1 is SGHRS and CDR2 YFSETQ. The V gene lost 3 bases and the J gene lost 0 bases, with 9 bases spanning the gap. CDR3: CASSSNTANTGELFF. The CDR3, as DNA: TGCGCCAGCAGCTCAAACACAGCGAACACCGGGGAGCTGTTTTTT.

V and J are TRBV6-5 and TRBJ1-1; D is unresolved. CDR3 length: 15 amino acids. V was pared by 0 bases and J by 3 bases, with 11 bases between. CDR1 and CDR2 from the germline V gene are MNHEY and SVGAGI. CDR3 amino acids: CASSYSVRGDTEAFF. CDR3 DNA: TGTGCCAGCAGTTACTCGGTCCGCGGGGACACTGAAGCTTTCTTT.

The chain carries TRBV6-1 and TRBJ1-5; 7 nucleotides agree with TRBD1. The germline V gene has CDR1 MNHNS and CDR2 SASEGT. The V and J ends lost 1 base and 1 base, in that order; junction bases with no gene match: 1. CDR3 size: 15 residues. This CDR3 is CASSEETGSNQPQHF. CDR3 bases: TGTGCCAGCAGTGAAGAGACAGGGAGCAATCAGCCCCAGCATTTT.

V and J are TRBV2 and TRBJ1-4; D perhaps matches TRBD1 (5 bases). CDR3 size: 14 residues. The germline CDR1 and CDR2 sequences are SNHLY and FYNNEI. Trimming cost V 6 bases and J 4 bases, with 12 bases left between them. The CDR3 DNA reads TGTGCCAGCAGCGGCGACAGATTTAATGAAAAACTGTTTTTT. This gives the protein CASSGDRFNEKLFF. Full variable domain (missing parts from reference TRBV2 and TRBJ1-4): EPEVTQTPSHQVTQMGQEVILRCVPISNHLYFYWYRQILGQKVEFLVSFYNNEISEKSEIFDDQFSVERPDGSNFTLKIRSTKLEDSAMYFCASSGDRFNEKLFFGSGTQLSVL.

This clone was detected only a few times. This chain uses TRBV2 with TRBJ1-2; perhaps TRBD1 as D (5 bases). CDR1 is SNHLY, CDR2 FYNNEI, per germline. CDR3 length: 13 residues. The V end lost 6 bases, the J end lost 1 base, and 9 bases lay between the germline ends. CDR3 in DNA: TGTGCCAGCAGGGGACCTTTTAACTATGGCTACACCTTC. It yields the protein CASRGPFNYGYTF.

The rearrangement joins TRBV19 to TRBJ1-6; tentatively, D is TRBD1 (6 bases). Between the trimmed V and J ends, which lost 0 bases and 8 bases, there was a span of 11 bases. The length of the CDR3 is 15 residues. The V gene's germline CDR1 is LNHDA and CDR2 SQIVND (reference sequence). The CDR3: CASSIDSGVYSPLHF. The DNA of the CDR3 is TGTGCCAGTAGTATAGATTCAGGGGTCTATTCACCCCTCCACTTT.

V usage is TRBV19 and J usage is TRBJ1-1; possible D gene TRBD1, 5 bases. This CDR3 spans 14 amino acids. From germline, CDR1 is LNHDA and CDR2 SQIVND (reference sequence). V shed 9 bases and J shed 6 bases, with 20 bases lying between them. The CDR3 region is CASYRDLLGPEAFF. The CDR3 DNA follows: TGTGCCAGCTACCGGGACCTATTGGGTCCTGAAGCTTTCTTT.

The chain is built from TRBV2 and TRBJ1-5; D remains ambiguous. CDR1 and CDR2 from the germline V gene are SNHLY and FYNNEI. V was clipped by 3 bases and J by 3 bases, with 9 bases between them. CDR3 length equals 14 residues. CDR3 sequence reads: CASSDDRFNQPQHF. The DNA for the CDR3 is TGTGCCAGCAGTGATGACCGCTTCAATCAGCCCCAGCATTTT. Full variable domain (rest looked up from reference TRBV2 and TRBJ1-5): EPEVTQTPSHQVTQMGQEVILRCVPISNHLYFYWYRQILGQKVEFLVSFYNNEISEKSEIFDDQFSVERPDGSNFTLKIRSTKLEDSAMYFCASSDDRFNQPQHFGDGTRLSIL.

The chain joins TRBV3-1 (or the pseudogene TRBV3-2) to TRBJ2-7, with 7 nucleotides matching TRBD2. Trimming removed 1 base from V and 7 bases from J; junction bases left unmatched: 10. Germline CDR1 and CDR2: LGHDT and YNNKEL (reference sequence). The CDR3 spans 15 residues. The CDR3, as DNA: TGTGCCAGCAGCCAAGTATTAACCGAGGGAGGGGAGCAGTACTTC. Translated, it gives CASSQVLTEGGEQYF.

The chain links TRBV3-1 (or the pseudogene TRBV3-2) to TRBJ2-3, with D uncertain. Germline CDR1 LGHDT, CDR2 YNNKEL (reference sequence). The CDR3 consists of 13 residues. Trimming shortened V by 0 bases and J by 6 bases, and 7 bases separated the two germline ends. The CDR3 loop reads CASSQDGVDTQYF. DNA for the CDR3: TGTGCCAGCAGCCAAGATGGCGTCGATACGCAGTATTTT.

The chain is built from TRBV28 and TRBJ1-6, with 7 bases fitting TRBD1. After removal of 10 bases from V and 4 bases from J, the junction contained 7 bases not matched to a gene. CDR3 length: 14 residues. CDR1 MDHEN and CDR2 SYDVKM come from the germline V gene. As DNA, the CDR3 is TGTGCCACTATGCCGGGACAGTATAATTCACCCCTCCACTTT. Its protein is CATMPGQYNSPLHF.

The genes are TRBV7-2 and TRBJ2-1; TRBD1 aligns across 9 bases. Germline CDR1 SGHTA, CDR2 FQGNSA. The CDR3 is 16 amino acids. Trimming at V came to 4 bases and at J to 3 bases, leaving 7 bases not matched to a gene. The CDR3 region is CASSSNRGHIYNEQFF. Written as DNA, the CDR3 is TGTGCCAGCAGCTCGAACAGGGGGCATATCTACAATGAGCAGTTCTTC.

This clone is a singleton in its sample. The chain recombines TRBV19 with TRBJ2-7, with TRBD2 matching over 8 bases. In germline, CDR1 is LNHDA, CDR2 SQIVND (reference sequence). Trimming cost V 9 bases and J 4 bases; bases outside gene matches: 14. The length of the CDR3 is 15 residues. CDR3 DNA: TGTGCCAGCAAGATTAATAGCGGGGAAGGTTACGAGCAGTACTTC. As protein: CASKINSGEGYEQYF.

The chain combines TRBV4-3 with TRBJ1-3; D gene unclear. Germline assignment: CDR1 LGHNA and CDR2 YSLEER. This CDR3 spans 16 amino acids. Deletions cut 0 bases from V and 10 bases from J, with 19 bases between. CDR3 sequence (DNA): TGCGCCAGCAGCCAAGAAACGGATGTTAGGGTAGGGACCATATATTTT. Translation: CASSQETDVRVGTIYF.